These 6 T cell receptor beta chains originate from one sample sequenced in a study of T cell changes during pregnancy in multiple sclerosis (dated by TCRdb to between 2017 and 2020). Library preparation employed the immunoSEQ multiplex PCR assay. TCRdb stores this immuneACCESS table with in-frame sequences only. Part of the clones is absent; in the studies checked, under half of the shortfall reflects unresolved V genes, and no reason is known for the rest. The sample table shows fewer than 90,000 clones, and roughly 93% are seen once. The ten top clones hold approximately 0.93% of the sample. Material: peripheral blood, obtained in the first trimester of pregnancy. The receptors come from a female donor with multiple sclerosis, enrolled in a pregnancy study.

J is TRBJ2-3 and V is TRBV28, with 10 bases lining up with TRBD1. This CDR3 comprises 16 residues. V lost 5 bases and J lost 6; bases outside the gene matches: 11. The germline CDR1 and CDR2 sequences are MDHEN and SYDVKM. This CDR3 reads CASSGAGTGVKDTQYF. The CDR3 coding sequence is TGTGCCAGCAGTGGGGCCGGGACAGGGGTGAAGGATACGCAGTATTTT.

This chain links TRBV6-4 with TRBJ2-1; 7 positions agree with TRBD2. The V and J ends lost 2 bases and 3 bases, in that order; junction bases with no gene match: 7. The CDR3 runs to 16 residues. Germline V lookup: CDR1 MRHNA, CDR2 SNTAGT. CDR3 nucleotide sequence: TGTGCCAGCAGTGACGGTTCTGCGGGAGACTACAATGAGCAGTTCTTC. It codes for CASSDGSAGDYNEQFF.

The J gene is TRBJ1-1, the V gene TRBV19; D is unresolved. This CDR3 is 15 amino acids long. Per the germline V gene, CDR1 is LNHDA and CDR2 is SQIVND (reference sequence). The germline V and J ends were trimmed by 1 base and 5 bases, with 14 bases remaining between them. The CDR3 bases are TGTGCCAGTAGTATAGCGAGGGCCCTGGGGACTGAAGCTTTCTTT. Its protein is CASSIARALGTEAFF. Full variable domain (outside the CDR3, taken from reference TRBV19 and TRBJ1-1): DGGITQSPKYLFRKEGQNVTLSCEQNLNHDAMYWYRQDPGQGLRLIYYSQIVNDFQKGDIAEGYSVSREKKESFPLTVTSAQKNPTAFYLCASSIARALGTEAFFGQGTRLTVV.

This sequence joins TRBV19 and TRBJ1-1; D is unclear. V was cut by 3 bases and J by 5 bases, with 10 bases left in between. Germline CDR1 and CDR2: LNHDA and SQIVND (reference sequence). CDR3 length equals 13 residues. CDR3 nucleotides: TGTGCCAGTAGTATTTCTAGGTTTACTGAAGCTTTCTTT. Translating it yields CASSISRFTEAFF.

V usage is TRBV28 and J usage is TRBJ1-2; D uncertain. The germline CDR1 and CDR2 sequences are MDHEN and SYDVKM. Trimming left V 1 base short and J 3 bases short, with 9 bases between. This CDR3 is 14 amino acids long. The CDR3 reads CASSLSGGYYGYTF. The CDR3 DNA reads TGTGCCAGCAGTTTATCCGGCGGCTACTATGGCTACACCTTC.

The chain employs TRBV4-3 and TRBJ2-2; the match to TRBD1 covers 10 bases. The V segment lost 8 bases and the J segment 6 bases; nucleotides outside the gene matches: 6. CDR1 LGHNA and CDR2 YSLEER come from the germline V gene. The length of the CDR3 is 14 residues. The CDR3 DNA follows: TGCGCCAGCGGTCGACAGGGGGCGGCCGGGGAGCTGTTTTTT. Translated, it gives CASGRQGAAGELFF.